This entry concerns a single T cell receptor beta chain. Trimming stripped 5 bases from V and 1 base from J, with 15 bases between. Germline V gene data show CDR1 as SEHNR and CDR2 as FQNEAQ (reference sequence). The CDR3 runs to 16 residues. Peripheral blood came from all dose cohorts at three timepoints. Method: immunoSEQ multiplex PCR; TCRdb's copy keeps in-frame clones and lacks some. There are about 130,000 clones in the sample; about 92% occur only once, and under 1.3% lies in the top ten. This sample is part of a study of OX40 agonist ivuxolimab in advanced cancers. Study summary: Of the participants, 35% to 50% had some prior anti-PD-1, anti-PD-L1 or anti-CTLA-4 therapy, which was allowed.

The TCR sequence derives from an adult with an advanced solid tumor such as melanoma, head and neck, liver or kidney cancer. This specimen consisted of CD4+ or CD8+ T cells sorted from blood, obtained in a trial of the OX40 agonist ivuxolimab. V gene TRBV7-9 combines with J gene TRBJ2-1; no clear D gene. As DNA, the CDR3 is TGTGCCAGCAGCCAAGGGTGGGCTGATTCCTACAATGAGCAGTTCTTC. Its protein is CASSQGWADSYNEQFF.